The subject of this entry is one TCR beta chain. Naive CD8 cells lacked CD45RO and underwent positive selection for CCR7, leaving out terminally differentiated effector memory CD45RA+ cells. This entry comes from a study of shared clonotypes between healthy human individuals. Generated by immunoSEQ multiplex PCR, the TCRdb table keeps only in-frame clones and is missing some. The sample yields around 580,000 clones, 98% seen once. The receptor's source is a man aged 25 to 40 in good health. The sequenced sample consisted of naive CD8+ T cells sorted from blood.

CDR3 in amino acids: CASSLALGGTSNYEQYF. CDR3 DNA sequence: TGTGCCAGCAGCTTGGCCTTGGGCGGGACGTCGAACTACGAGCAGTACTTC. The genes are TRBV5-6 and TRBJ2-7; perhaps TRBD2 as D (6 bases). V was shortened by 0 bases and J by 3 bases, with 19 bases between the two germline ends. This CDR3 has 17 residues. Germline loops: CDR1 SGHDT, CDR2 YYEEEE.